This T cell receptor (beta chain) was identified during a study of blood T cells in healthy people across ages. Through a sample-barcoded 5' primer and a J-beta primer mix, a second PCR was run for roughly 6 to 12 cycles. MiXCR, applied by TCRdb to the 5' RACE reads, yields one record per CDR3 protein. This sample has approximately 1.5 million distinct CDR3 sequences, with approximately 42% found just once. Donors gave 8.5 to 10 milliliters of peripheral blood apiece. V lost 4 bases to trimming and J lost 6 bases, with 13 bases between them. Looked up from germline, CDR1 is SGHRS and CDR2 is YFSETQ. The CDR3 is 14 amino acids.

The sequenced sample was blood. The chain joins TRBV5-1 to TRBJ2-2; possibly TRBD1 for D (6 bases). This TCR was sampled from a woman between 18 and 29 years old in good health. The CDR3 is CASSVLQGPGELFF. CDR3 in DNA: TGCGCCAGCAGCGTACTACAGGGCCCCGGGGAGCTGTTTTTT.